This is a list of T cell receptor beta chains from one sample in a study of cytomegalovirus exposure and HLA in healthy donors. This table comes from immunoSEQ multiplex PCR, and its TCRdb copy is limited to in-frame clones, with some not included. In the table there are 90,000 to 100,000 clones, approximately 80% of which are singletons. Sequenced: PBMCs. These receptors came from a young man in good health and CMV-seronegative. Each CDR3 is given without its conserved first and last residue. The order of the fields is V gene, J gene, clone size, CDR3 protein. A clone size is listed for some rows: how often the clone was seen (once, few, many), or a class if it is expanded.

TRBV2,TRBJ2-7,NA,ASKISEVLFEQY
TRBV5-4,TRBJ2-7,NA,ASSPRRMSKSYEQY
TRBV6-5,TRBJ1-1,NA,ASSRVRGTEAF
TRBV2,TRBJ1-5,once,ASRPGDSSNQPQH
TRBV4-2,TRBJ1-1,few,ASSLGGSNTEAF
TRBV19,TRBJ1-5,few,ASSIIAGEQPQH
TRBV6-5,TRBJ1-2,once,ASSSITAYGYT
TRBV7-9,TRBJ1-2,NA,ASSDRVAGYT
TRBV30,TRBJ2-5,NA,AWSDEASETQY
TRBV6-5,TRBJ2-1,few,ASSPASGGRSEQF
TRBV12-5,TRBJ2-5,NA,ASGFWTGEETQY
TRBV5-1,TRBJ2-3,NA,ASGHSIDTQY
TRBV5-1,TRBJ1-3,NA,ASSETGVFSGNTIY
TRBV6-1,TRBJ1-2,few,ASRGDRADGYT
TRBV6-1,TRBJ2-6,NA,ASSGSGANVLT
TRBV6-5,TRBJ1-6,NA,AISRSETGSPLH
TRBV4-1,TRBJ1-1,NA,ASSPLRLVNTEAF
TRBV12-5,TRBJ1-1,NA,ASGLMVLAPRNAEAF
TRBV30,TRBJ2-3,NA,AWSGQGADTQY
TRBV29-1,TRBJ2-7,NA,SVGRGGVEQY
TRBV30,TRBJ1-6,few,AWSPVGQYNSPLH
TRBV7-9,TRBJ1-2,NA,SSSLPLPGREGGYGYT
TRBV28,TRBJ1-5,NA,ASRRGYSNQPQH
TRBV12-5,TRBJ2-2,NA,ASAPRDRGPGELF
TRBV4-2,TRBJ1-6,NA,ASSQDLTATYNSPLH
TRBV6-5,TRBJ2-5,NA,ASSYGQGVGETQY
TRBV4-1,TRBJ1-1,NA,ASSPSHPGSTEAF
TRBV6-1,TRBJ2-5,NA,ASRKIGEETQY
TRBV11-2,TRBJ1-1,NA,ASSARVGGRIEAF
TRBV5-1,TRBJ2-7,once,ASSLLTGASDEQY
TRBV5-5,TRBJ1-5,NA,ASSLEVPGVLSNQPQH
TRBV27,TRBJ1-5,few,ASSLSPGAGQPQH
TRBV5-6,TRBJ2-3,NA,ASSLRVAFTSTDTQY
TRBV4-2,TRBJ2-3,NA,ASSPLGLAADTQY
TRBV15,TRBJ2-7,NA,ATSRDSEQY
TRBV5-1,TRBJ2-1,NA,ASSFGGGYGDEQF
TRBV6-6,TRBJ1-1,NA,ASLGGVVYTEAF
TRBV18,TRBJ1-2,few,ASSPSTSGYGYT
TRBV5-1,TRBJ2-6,NA,ASSLGQGPGANVLT
TRBV5-4,TRBJ1-1,once,ASSLGRENTEAF
TRBV19,TRBJ1-1,NA,ASSQTVNTEAF